The sequence of this T cell receptor beta chain was determined in a study of control samples from healthy donors and cancer patients. Libraries were prepared by immunoSEQ multiplex PCR; TCRdb keeps only in-frame clonotypes and omits some of them. Of 400,000 to 500,000 clones in the sample, approximately 90% were seen once. V was shortened by 2 bases and J by 5 bases, with 15 bases between the two germline ends. The CDR3 runs 15 residues. The V gene's germline CDR1 is MNHEY and CDR2 SVGAGI. The sequence was obtained from a middle-aged man with head and neck cancer. What was sequenced was PBMCs. The chain has TRBV6-5 and TRBJ2-5, with TRBD1 as a possible D gene (5 bases). CDR3 in amino acids: CASSYGQGIRETQYF. The CDR3 nucleotides read TGTGCCAGCAGTTACGGCCAGGGCATAAGGGAGACCCAGTACTTC.